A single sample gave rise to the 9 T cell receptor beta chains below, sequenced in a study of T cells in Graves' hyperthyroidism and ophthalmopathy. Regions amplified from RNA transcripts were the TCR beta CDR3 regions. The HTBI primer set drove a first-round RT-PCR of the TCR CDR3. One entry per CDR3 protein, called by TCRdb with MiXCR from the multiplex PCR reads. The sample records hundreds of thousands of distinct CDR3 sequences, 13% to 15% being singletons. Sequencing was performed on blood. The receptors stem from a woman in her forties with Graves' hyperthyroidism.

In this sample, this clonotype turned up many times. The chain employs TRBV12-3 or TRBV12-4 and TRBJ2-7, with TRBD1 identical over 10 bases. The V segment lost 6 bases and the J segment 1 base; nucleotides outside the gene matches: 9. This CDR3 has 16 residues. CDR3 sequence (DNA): TGTGCCAGCAGCCATGGCCCGGGACAGGGGTCCTACGAGCAGTACTTC. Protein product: CASSHGPGQGSYEQYF.

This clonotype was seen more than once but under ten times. The CDR3 region is CSASPLAGDRADTQYF. CDR3 bases: TGCAGTGCTAGCCCACTAGCGGGAGATCGCGCAGATACGCAGTATTTT. V usage is TRBV20-1 and J usage is TRBJ2-3, with 11 bases aligning to TRBD2. Trimming cost V 3 bases and J 4 bases; bases outside gene matches: 9. In germline, CDR1 is DFQATT, CDR2 SNEGSKA (reference sequence). The CDR3 totals 16 residues.

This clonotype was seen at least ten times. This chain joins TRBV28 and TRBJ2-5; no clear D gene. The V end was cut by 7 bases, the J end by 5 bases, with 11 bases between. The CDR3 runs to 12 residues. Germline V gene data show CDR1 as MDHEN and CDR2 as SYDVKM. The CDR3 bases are TGTGCCAGCATGACACAAGGGGAGACCCAGTACTTC. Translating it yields CASMTQGETQYF.

The CDR3 nucleotides read TGTGCCAGCGCGCGGGCGACTCTTTTTGCGTCTTTGAACACTGAAGCTTTCTTT. Its protein product is CASARATLFASLNTEAFF. This rearrangement joins TRBV27 to TRBJ1-1; the D is unclear. Germline loops: CDR1 MNHEY, CDR2 SMNVEV (reference sequence). CDR3 size: 18 residues. V gave up 8 bases and J gave up 0 bases, with 25 bases separating them.

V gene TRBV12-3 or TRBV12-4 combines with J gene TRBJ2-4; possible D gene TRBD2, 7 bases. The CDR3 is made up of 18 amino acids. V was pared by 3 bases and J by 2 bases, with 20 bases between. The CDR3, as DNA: TGTGCCAGCAGTTTTAGGTGGGGGGGCGGCGGGTCCAAAAACATTCAGTACTTC. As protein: CASSFRWGGGGSKNIQYF.

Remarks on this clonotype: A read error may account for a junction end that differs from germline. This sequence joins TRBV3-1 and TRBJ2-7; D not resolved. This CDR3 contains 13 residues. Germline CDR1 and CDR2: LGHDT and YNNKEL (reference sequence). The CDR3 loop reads CTSSLSPNYEQYF. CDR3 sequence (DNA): TGTACCAGCAGCCTTTCGCCTAACTACGAGCAGTACTTC.

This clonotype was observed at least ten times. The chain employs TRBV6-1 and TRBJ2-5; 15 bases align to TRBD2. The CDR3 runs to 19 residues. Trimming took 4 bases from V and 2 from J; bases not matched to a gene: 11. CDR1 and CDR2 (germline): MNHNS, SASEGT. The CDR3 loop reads CASSAWGLAGGSRQETQYF. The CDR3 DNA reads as TGTGCCAGCAGTGCGTGGGGACTAGCGGGAGGTTCTAGGCAAGAGACCCAGTACTTC.

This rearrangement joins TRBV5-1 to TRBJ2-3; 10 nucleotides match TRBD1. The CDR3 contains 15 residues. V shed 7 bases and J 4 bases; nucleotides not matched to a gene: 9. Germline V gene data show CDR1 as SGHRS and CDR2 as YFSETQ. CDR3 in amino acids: CASGSGTGVADTQYF. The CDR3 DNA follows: TGCGCCAGCGGCTCCGGGACAGGGGTTGCAGATACGCAGTATTTT.

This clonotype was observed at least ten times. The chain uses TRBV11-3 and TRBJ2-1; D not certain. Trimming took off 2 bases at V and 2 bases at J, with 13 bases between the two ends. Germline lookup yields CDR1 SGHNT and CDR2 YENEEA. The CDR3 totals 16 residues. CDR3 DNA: TGTGCCAGCAGCTTATACCAGTTATTCACCTACAATGAGCAGTTCTTC. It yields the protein CASSLYQLFTYNEQFF.